This T cell receptor beta chain was retrieved from a study of response to subunit inactivated influenza vaccine. This clonotype was seen at least ten times. Its antigen is as yet unknown. Broader study findings: The authors suggested that every seasonal influenza vaccination recruits few new T cells.

TCRdb re-derived calls from the RT-PCR reads in MiXCR, one entry per CDR3 protein. The sample has around 490,000 distinct CDR3 sequences, 7.5% to 8.5% seen once; the top ten hold 13%. J was trimmed by 4 bases and V by 1 base; bases with no gene match: 7. Germline CDR1 reads SGHTA; CDR2 reads FQGNSA. The CDR3 spans 16 residues. The receptor's source is a man aged 45 to 70 who received an inactivated influenza vaccine. The material was PBMCs from blood, obtained roughly 24 months after vaccination. The chain employs TRBV7-2 and TRBJ2-7; 10 positions match TRBD2. The CDR3 DNA is TGTGCCAGCAGCTTAGGAGAAGCGGGGGGGCCGTACGAGCAGTACTTC. It codes for CASSLGEAGGPYEQYF.